The source of this TCR beta chain is a study of technical replicates of blood from a few donors. This CDR3 is 14 amino acids long. In germline, CDR1 is SGDLS, CDR2 YYNGEE. Trimming removed 4 bases from V and 3 bases from J; junction bases left unmatched: 5. The table came from immunoSEQ multiplex PCR; TCRdb's copy has only in-frame clones and leaves some out. This table has roughly 72,000 clones, approximately 96% appearing once. What was sequenced was T cells isolated from PBMCs. The sequence derives from a human donor in good health. The rearrangement uses TRBV9 and TRBJ2-5, with TRBD1 matching 8 bases. The CDR3 reads CASSPGTGEETQYF. CDR3 DNA sequence: TGTGCCAGCAGCCCGGGGACAGGCGAAGAGACCCAGTACTTC.